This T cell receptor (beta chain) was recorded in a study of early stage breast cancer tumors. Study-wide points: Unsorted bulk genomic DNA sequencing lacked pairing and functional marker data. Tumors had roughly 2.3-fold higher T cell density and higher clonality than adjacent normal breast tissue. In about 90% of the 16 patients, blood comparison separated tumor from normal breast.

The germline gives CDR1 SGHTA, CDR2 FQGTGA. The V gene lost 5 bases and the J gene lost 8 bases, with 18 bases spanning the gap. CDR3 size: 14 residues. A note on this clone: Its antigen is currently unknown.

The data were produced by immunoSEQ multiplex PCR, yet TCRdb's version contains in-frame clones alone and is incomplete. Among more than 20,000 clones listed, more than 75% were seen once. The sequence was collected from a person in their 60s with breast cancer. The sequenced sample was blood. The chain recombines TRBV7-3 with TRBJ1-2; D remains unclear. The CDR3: CASSVQPGEGGYTF. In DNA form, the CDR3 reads TGTGCCAGCAGCGTCCAACCCGGGGAGGGAGGCTACACCTTC. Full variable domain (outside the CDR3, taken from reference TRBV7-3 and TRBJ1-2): GAGVSQTPSNKVTEKGKYVELRCDPISGHTALYWYRQSLGQGPEFLIYFQGTGAADDSGLPNDRFFAVRPEGSVSTLKIQRTERGDSAVYLCASSVQPGEGGYTFGSGTRLTVV.